This T cell receptor (beta chain) was sequenced for a study of T cells in Graves' hyperthyroidism and ophthalmopathy. On the study more broadly: Peripheral blood specimens were obtained at initial diagnosis, prior to any treatment. Study-level points and caveats: The authors' 13 V-J model separated ophthalmopathy from stable hyperthyroidism.

Subjects with ophthalmopathy showed a Clinical Activity Score no lower than 3, a NOSPECS grade no lower than 4, and a duration shorter than 3 months. Patients having uncontrolled infection, another autoimmune disease, pregnancy or lactation were not included. This clonotype was recorded a few times. Its antigen is unidentified. The ends were cut back, 3 bases at V and 4 bases at J, with 10 bases in the middle. Germline loops: CDR1 DFQATT, CDR2 SNEGSKA (reference sequence). CDR3 size: 12 residues. The source material, RNA transcripts, was used to amplify TCR beta CDR3 regions. With the HTBI primer set, the TCR CDR3 went through a first round of RT-PCR. From the multiplex PCR reads, TCRdb called clonotypes with MiXCR, one entry per CDR3 protein. The sample has about 640,000 distinct CDR3 sequences, around 20% seen once.

This receptor was identified in a man aged 30-40 years with Graves' ophthalmopathy. V and J are TRBV20-1 and TRBJ2-7, with D perhaps TRBD1 or TRBD2 (5 bases each). Material: blood. CDR3 in DNA: TGCAGTGCTAGCGTCGAGGGGTACGAGCAGTACTTC. Translated, it gives CSASVEGYEQYF.